The 26 T cell receptor beta chains below come from one sample, sequenced in a study of shared clonotypes between healthy human individuals. The repertoire was sequenced with immunoSEQ multiplex PCR; TCRdb's copy has only in-frame clones and lacks some. The repertoire includes 2,100,000 or so clones, approximately 96% of them detected once, and roughly 0.13% sits in the top ten. Specimen: naive CD4+ T cells sorted from blood. Subset here: CD45RA+ positively selected. These receptors came from a man between 18 and 35 years old in good health.

This rearrangement joins TRBV10-3 to TRBJ2-5; D is unresolved. The closer fit of TRBJ2-7 to the DNA end suggests the J call may be wrong. CDR3 length: 16 residues. Germline CDR1 is ENHRY and CDR2 is SYGVKD. The DNA of the CDR3 is TGTGCCATCAGTGACCCAATCCTGGGGATTCCCTACGAGCAGTACTTC. This encodes CAISDPILGIPYEQYF.

The chain carries TRBV7-9 and TRBJ2-7; 16 bases are a match to TRBD2. Germline CDR1 reads SEHNR; CDR2 reads FQNEAQ (reference sequence). The trim removed 2 bases at V and 1 base at J, leaving 8 bases unmatched. The CDR3 has 19 residues. The CDR3, as DNA: TGTGCCAGCAGCTTATCTCCGGGACTAGCGGGAGGGTCGTCCTACGAGCAGTACTTC. Translated, it gives CASSLSPGLAGGSSYEQYF. The full variable domain, its missing parts supplied by reference TRBV7-9 and TRBJ2-7, is DTGVSQNPRHKITKRGQNVTFRCDPISEHNRLYWYRQTLGQGPEFLTYFQNEAQLEKSRLLSDRFSAERPKGSFSTLEIQRTEQGDSAMYLCASSLSPGLAGGSSYEQYFGPGTRLTVT.

This sequence joins TRBV30 and TRBJ1-6; 7 bases are shared with TRBD1. Germline lookup yields CDR1 GTSNPN and CDR2 SVGIG (reference sequence). The J segment lost 9 bases and the V segment lost 0 bases, leaving 11 bases of the junction unmatched. The CDR3 loop spans 16 amino acids. The CDR3 DNA sequence: TGTGCCTGGAGTGTGGGCGACAGGGTTAAAATTTCACCCCTCCACTTT. Translating gives CAWSVGDRVKISPLHF.

The chain combines TRBV11-2 with TRBJ1-5; D is uncertain. Trimming shortened V by 1 base and J by 7 bases, and 11 bases separated the two germline ends. The CDR3 totals 14 residues. Germline CDR1 and CDR2: SGHAT and FQNNGV. In nucleotides, the CDR3 is TGTGCCAGCAGCTTAGGCCCCCAAAGCCAGCCCCAGCATTTT. This codes for CASSLGPQSQPQHF. The variable domain in full, with the rest retrieved from reference TRBV11-2 and TRBJ1-5, is EAGVAQSPRYKIIEKRQSVAFWCNPISGHATLYWYQQILGQGPKLLIQFQNNGVVDDSQLPKDRFSAERLKGVDSTLKIQPAKLEDSAVYLCASSLGPQSQPQHFGDGTRLSIL.

The V and J genes are TRBV9 and TRBJ1-6; D not resolved. Per germline, CDR1 SGDLS and CDR2 YYNGEE. Between the trimmed V and J ends, which lost 7 bases and 6 bases, there was a span of 11 bases. The CDR3 is 13 residues long. The CDR3 loop is CASSGLTNSPLHF. The CDR3 DNA follows: TGTGCCAGCTCGGGCCTGACTAATTCACCCCTCCACTTT.

J is TRBJ1-1 and V is TRBV28; perhaps TRBD1 as D (5 bases). Trimming pared 3 bases from V and 6 bases from J, leaving 11 bases between. Germline V lookup: CDR1 MDHEN, CDR2 SYDVKM. The CDR3 consists of 13 residues. The CDR3: CASSFSLGPEAFF. CDR3 bases: TGTGCCAGCAGTTTCTCGTTGGGGCCTGAAGCTTTCTTT.

The V call is TRBV2, the J call TRBJ2-2; perhaps TRBD1 as D (5 bases). The CDR3 is 13 residues long. Germline V CDR1 and CDR2: SNHLY, FYNNEI. V lost 7 bases and J lost 6, with 12 bases in between. The CDR3 sequence is CASIQGSPGELFF. DNA for the CDR3: TGTGCCAGCATCCAGGGTAGCCCCGGGGAGCTGTTTTTT.

CDR3 nucleotide sequence: TGTGCCAGCAGCTTATCAGGACCCACAGATACGCAGTATTTT. Residues: CASSLSGPTDTQYF. The chain uses TRBV11-3 and TRBJ2-3; D is unresolved. Between the trimmed V and J ends, which lost 2 bases and 2 bases, there was a span of 8 bases. The length of the CDR3 is 14 residues. Germline V gene data show CDR1 as SGHNT and CDR2 as YENEEA.

The V gene is TRBV5-6, the J gene TRBJ2-7; a possible D gene is TRBD1 (6 bases). The CDR3 contains 15 residues. Per germline, CDR1 SGHDT and CDR2 YYEEEE. V was pared by 6 bases and J by 2 bases, with 18 bases between. The CDR3 loop reads CASNLLQGTAYEQYF. The DNA of the CDR3 is TGTGCCAGCAACCTATTACAGGGTACCGCCTACGAGCAGTACTTC.

The chain couples TRBV10-2 to TRBJ2-2; D uncertain. This CDR3 contains 14 residues. The V and J ends lost 6 bases and 2 bases respectively, with 10 bases between them. Germline V gene lookup returns CDR1 WSHSY and CDR2 SAAADI. CDR3 nucleotides: TGCGCCAGCAGGGCTACCCGCAACACCGGGGAGCTGTTTTTT. Translation: CASRATRNTGELFF.

The CDR3 region is CASKAYNQPQHF. In DNA form, the CDR3 reads TGTGCCAGTAAGGCTTACAATCAGCCCCAGCATTTT. This chain joins TRBV19 and TRBJ1-5; D gene uncertain. V was shortened by 7 bases and J by 3 bases, with 7 bases between the two germline ends. The germline gives CDR1 LNHDA, CDR2 SQIVND (reference sequence). The CDR3 runs to 12 residues.

This clone was seen only a few times. This sample also contains other DNA sequences that code for the same CDR3. This chain connects TRBV2 to TRBJ1-2; D may be TRBD1 (6 bases). V was shortened by 6 bases and J by 5 bases, with 7 bases between the two germline ends. Germline V lookup: CDR1 SNHLY, CDR2 FYNNEI. The CDR3 spans 11 residues. The CDR3 DNA sequence: TGTGCCAGCAGGCAGGGGTATGGCTACACCTTC. It translates to CASRQGYGYTF. The full variable domain, its missing parts supplied by reference TRBV2 and TRBJ1-2, is EPEVTQTPSHQVTQMGQEVILRCVPISNHLYFYWYRQILGQKVEFLVSFYNNEISEKSEIFDDQFSVERPDGSNFTLKIRSTKLEDSAMYFCASRQGYGYTFGSGTRLTVV.

The chain uses TRBV28 and TRBJ1-4; 11 bases line up with TRBD1. The ends lost 7 bases at V and 4 bases at J; junction bases unmatched: 11. This CDR3 is built from 17 residues. Per germline, CDR1 MDHEN and CDR2 SYDVKM. The DNA for the CDR3 is TGTGCCAGCACCGGACAGGGGGCGCCCCCATTTAATGAAAAACTGTTTTTT. Translating gives CASTGQGAPPFNEKLFF.

The CDR3 loop reads CASSPGLARSYEQYF. The CDR3 DNA follows: TGTGCCAGCAGTCCTGGACTAGCACGGAGCTACGAGCAGTACTTC. The rearrangement joins TRBV28 to TRBJ2-7; the match to TRBD2 covers 8 bases. V shed 5 bases and J 3 bases; nucleotides not matched to a gene: 9. The CDR3 covers 15 residues. Germline V lookup: CDR1 MDHEN, CDR2 SYDVKM.

The chain links TRBV5-1 to TRBJ2-1; perhaps TRBD1 as D (6 bases). The germline CDR1 and CDR2 sequences are SGHRS and YFSETQ. CDR3 length: 15 amino acids. V gave up 1 base and J gave up 3 bases, with 11 bases separating them. The CDR3 sequence: CASSLRTADYNEQFF. CDR3 DNA: TGCGCCAGCAGCTTGAGGACAGCTGACTACAATGAGCAGTTCTTC.

This chain joins TRBV6-1 and TRBJ2-2, with 11 bases fitting TRBD2. Unmatched junction bases numbered 8, after V lost 4 bases and J lost 1 base. Germline assignment: CDR1 MNHNS and CDR2 SASEGT. The CDR3 runs to 18 residues. CDR3 protein: CASSAIGGLAENTGELFF. CDR3 coding DNA: TGTGCCAGCAGTGCGATTGGGGGACTAGCGGAGAACACCGGGGAGCTGTTTTTT.

This chain connects TRBV15 to TRBJ2-1; either TRBD1 or TRBD2 may fit D (5 bases each). Trimming left V 0 bases short and J 8 bases short, with 20 bases between. This CDR3 is built from 17 residues. Germline loops: CDR1 LNHNV, CDR2 YYDKDF (reference sequence). The CDR3 loop is CATSRDHHGASRDEQFF. CDR3 in DNA: TGTGCCACCAGCAGAGATCACCACGGGGCCAGTCGGGATGAGCAGTTCTTC.

The V call is TRBV30, the J call TRBJ1-2; D gene unclear. This CDR3 contains 11 residues. Trimming shortened V by 2 bases and J by 8 bases, and 9 bases separated the two germline ends. Germline V gene data show CDR1 as GTSNPN and CDR2 as SVGIG (reference sequence). CDR3 nucleotides: TGTGCCTGGAGTCGGGATAAGGGCTACACCTTC. This encodes CAWSRDKGYTF.

CDR3 region: CSVNGLPGQVMSYEQYF. Written as DNA, the CDR3 is TGCAGCGTTAATGGGCTACCGGGACAGGTTATGTCCTACGAGCAGTACTTC. The J gene is TRBJ2-7, the V gene TRBV29-1; 8 positions match TRBD1. This CDR3 region has 17 residues. CDR1 is SQVTM, CDR2 ANQGSEA, per germline. V lost 5 bases to trimming and J lost 1 base; unmatched junction nucleotides: 16.

To note about this clone: The same CDR3 is also encoded by other DNA sequences in this sample. J is TRBJ2-7 and V is TRBV6-5; weak D call: TRBD1 (6 bases). V lost 7 bases and J lost 6, with 10 bases in between. The germline V gene encodes CDR1 MNHEY and CDR2 SVGAGI. The CDR3 is 11 residues long. CDR3 in amino acids: CASTQGSEQYF. The CDR3 DNA is TGTGCCAGCACACAGGGCTCCGAGCAGTACTTC.

Comments on this clone: The same CDR3 also results from other DNA sequences found in this sample. V usage is TRBV4-1 and J usage is TRBJ2-7; D is undetermined. V was shortened by 1 base and J by 4 bases, with 8 bases between the two germline ends. Germline CDR1 reads MGHRA; CDR2 reads YSYEKL. The CDR3 is 13 amino acids. The CDR3 coding sequence is TGCGCCAGCAGCCAAGTCGGAGATTACGAGCAGTACTTC. It yields the protein CASSQVGDYEQYF.

This clone was counted once. Other DNA sequences of this sample code for an identical CDR3. The genes are TRBV29-1 and TRBJ2-1; D is unclear. Germline loops: CDR1 SQVTM, CDR2 ANQGSEA. There are 11 residues in the CDR3. The ends were cut back, 3 bases at V and 2 bases at J, with 2 bases in the middle. Written as DNA, the CDR3 is TGCAGCGTTGAGCCCTACAATGAGCAGTTCTTC. Its protein is CSVEPYNEQFF.

The chain joins TRBV7-2 to TRBJ2-5; D unresolved. Trimming pared 1 base from V and 4 bases from J, leaving 7 bases between. Germline loops: CDR1 SGHTA, CDR2 FQGNSA. The CDR3 is 13 residues long. Here the CDR3 DNA reads TGTGCCAGCAGCTTAGACCCAGGAGAGACCCAGTACTTC. It specifies CASSLDPGETQYF.

This rearrangement joins TRBV28 to TRBJ2-1; 11 nucleotides match TRBD1. Germline CDR1 reads MDHEN; CDR2 reads SYDVKM. The CDR3 consists of 14 residues. J lost 6 bases, V lost 9 bases, and 7 bases had no gene match. The CDR3 region has the DNA TGTGCCAGTGACCGGGACAGGGGGGCCAATGAGCAGTTCTTC. Amino acid sequence: CASDRDRGANEQFF.

The V call is TRBV11-2, the J call TRBJ1-3, with 9 bases fitting TRBD1. Losses at the gene ends were 5 bases for V and 4 bases for J; bases not matched to a gene: 12. Germline CDR1 and CDR2: SGHAT and FQNNGV. This CDR3 region has 17 residues. CDR3 nucleotides: TGTGCCAGCAGCCCTAGAGGGAGGACAGGGGAAGGAAACACCATATATTTT. Residues: CASSPRGRTGEGNTIYF.

As to this clone: The same CDR3 can be traced to other DNA sequences in this sample. This chain connects TRBV10-3 to TRBJ2-3, with 12 bases identical to TRBD2. Unmatched junction bases numbered 1, after V lost 5 bases and J lost 1 base. This CDR3 spans 15 amino acids. Germline CDR1 and CDR2: ENHRY and SYGVKD. The CDR3: CAISLAGGGTDTQYF. Here the CDR3 DNA reads TGTGCCATCAGTCTAGCGGGAGGGGGCACAGATACGCAGTATTTT.